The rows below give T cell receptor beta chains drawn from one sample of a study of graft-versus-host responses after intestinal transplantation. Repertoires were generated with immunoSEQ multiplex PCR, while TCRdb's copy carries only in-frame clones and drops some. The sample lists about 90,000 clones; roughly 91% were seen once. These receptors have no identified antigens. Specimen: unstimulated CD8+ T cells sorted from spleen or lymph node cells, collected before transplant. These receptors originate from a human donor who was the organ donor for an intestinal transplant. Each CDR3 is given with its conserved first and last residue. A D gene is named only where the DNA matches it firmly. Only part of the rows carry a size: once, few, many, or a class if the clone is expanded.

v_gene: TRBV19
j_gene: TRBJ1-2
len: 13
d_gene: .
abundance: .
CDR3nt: TGTGCCAGTAGTATGACCAGGGTAGACGGCTACACCTTC
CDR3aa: CASSMTRVDGYTF

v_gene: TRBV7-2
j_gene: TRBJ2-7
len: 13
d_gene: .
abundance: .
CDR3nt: TGTGCCAGCAGCTTGGGAGGCCCCTACGAGCAGTACTTC
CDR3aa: CASSLGGPYEQYF

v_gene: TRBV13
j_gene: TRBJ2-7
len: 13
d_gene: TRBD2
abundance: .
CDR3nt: TGTGCCAGCCTGACTAGCGGGAACTACGAGCAGTACTTC
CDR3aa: CASLTSGNYEQYF

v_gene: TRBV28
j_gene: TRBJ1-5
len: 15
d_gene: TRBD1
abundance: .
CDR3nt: TGTGCCAGCAGTTTGTTAGGGACAGCATCTCAGCCCCAGCATTTT
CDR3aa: CASSLLGTASQPQHF

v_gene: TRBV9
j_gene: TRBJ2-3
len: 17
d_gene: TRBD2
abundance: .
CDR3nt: TGTGCCAGCAGCGTAGAGGGATGGACTAGCGGGACAGATACGCAGTATTTT
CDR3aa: CASSVEGWTSGTDTQYF

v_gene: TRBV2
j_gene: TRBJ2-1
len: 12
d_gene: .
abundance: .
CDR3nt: TGTGCCAGCAGTGCTGGCAGGGATGAGCAGTTCTTC
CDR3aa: CASSAGRDEQFF

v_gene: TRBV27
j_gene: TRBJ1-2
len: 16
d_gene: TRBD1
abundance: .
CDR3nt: TGTGCCAGCAGCTCTTTGGGGACAGATTATAACTATGGCTACACCTTC
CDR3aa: CASSSLGTDYNYGYTF

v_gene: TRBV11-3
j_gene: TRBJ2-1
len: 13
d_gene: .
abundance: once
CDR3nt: TGTGCCAGCAGCTTAGATACTCGGGGTGAGCAGTTCTTC
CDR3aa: CASSLDTRGEQFF

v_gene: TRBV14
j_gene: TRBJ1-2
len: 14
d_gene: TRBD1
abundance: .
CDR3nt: TGTGCCAGCAGCCCCGACAGGGTCAGTTATGGCTACACCTTC
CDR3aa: CASSPDRVSYGYTF

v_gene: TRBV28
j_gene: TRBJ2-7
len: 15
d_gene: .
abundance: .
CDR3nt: TGTGCCAGCAGTTCCCGGAGTAGCGGTATTTACGAGCAGTACTTC
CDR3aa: CASSSRSSGIYEQYF

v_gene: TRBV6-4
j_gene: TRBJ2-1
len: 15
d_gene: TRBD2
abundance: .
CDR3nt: TGTGCCAGCAGCGCTCTAGCGGGGGGCTACAATGAGCAGTTCTTC
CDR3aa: CASSALAGGYNEQFF

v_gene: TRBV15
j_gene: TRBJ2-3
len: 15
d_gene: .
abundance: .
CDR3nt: TGTGCCACCAGCAGAGGGAGCGGCTTCACAGATACGCAGTATTTT
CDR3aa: CATSRGSGFTDTQYF

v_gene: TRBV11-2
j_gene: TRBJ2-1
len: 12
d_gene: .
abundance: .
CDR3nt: TGTGCCAGCAGCTTCCATCGACCCGCGGAGTTCTTC
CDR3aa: CASSFHRPAEFF

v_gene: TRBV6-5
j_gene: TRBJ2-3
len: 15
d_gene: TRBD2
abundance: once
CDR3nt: TGTGCCAGCAGTTCGACTAGCGGGCGCACAGATACGCAGTATTTT
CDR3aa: CASSSTSGRTDTQYF

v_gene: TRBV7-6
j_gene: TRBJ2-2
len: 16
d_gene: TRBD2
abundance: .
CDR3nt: TGTGCCAGCAGCTTAGGACCTAGCGGGAACACCGGGGAGCTGTTTTTT
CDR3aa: CASSLGPSGNTGELFF

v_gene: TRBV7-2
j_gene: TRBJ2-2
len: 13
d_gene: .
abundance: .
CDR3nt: TGTGCCAGCAGCTTCAGGGGTTCAGGGGAGCTGTTTTTT
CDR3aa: CASSFRGSGELFF

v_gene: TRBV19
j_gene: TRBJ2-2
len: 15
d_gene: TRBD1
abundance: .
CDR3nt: TGTGCCACGTTACCCGGGACAGGGGCGGACGGGGAGCTGTTTTTT
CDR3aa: CATLPGTGADGELFF

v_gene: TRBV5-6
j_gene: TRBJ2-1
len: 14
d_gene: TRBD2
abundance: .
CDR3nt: TGTGCCAGCAGCGAGGCTAGCGGGAGCTATGAGCAGTTCTTC
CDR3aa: CASSEASGSYEQFF

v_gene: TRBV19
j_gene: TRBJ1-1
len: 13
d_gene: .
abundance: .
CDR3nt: TGTGCCAGTAGTTGGGCAGTCAACACTGAAGCTTTCTTT
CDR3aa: CASSWAVNTEAFF

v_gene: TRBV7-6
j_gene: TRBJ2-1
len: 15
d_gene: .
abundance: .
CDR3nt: TGTGCCAGCAGCAACTTCGGGGGGCCCTACAATGAGCAGTTCTTC
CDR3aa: CASSNFGGPYNEQFF

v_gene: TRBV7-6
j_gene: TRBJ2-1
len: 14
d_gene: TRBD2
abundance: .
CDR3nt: TGTGCCAGCTGCCGGGGGGAAGCCTACAATGAGCAGTTCTTC
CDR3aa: CASCRGEAYNEQFF

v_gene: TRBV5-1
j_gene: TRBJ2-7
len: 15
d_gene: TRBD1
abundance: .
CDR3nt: TGCGCCAGCAGGCTTCCGGGGACAGGGTCCTACGAGCAGTACTTC
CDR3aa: CASRLPGTGSYEQYF

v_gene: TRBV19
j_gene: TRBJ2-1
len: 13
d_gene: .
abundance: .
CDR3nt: TGTGCCAGTAGCACCGCGGCCTACAATGAGCAGTTCTTC
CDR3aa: CASSTAAYNEQFF

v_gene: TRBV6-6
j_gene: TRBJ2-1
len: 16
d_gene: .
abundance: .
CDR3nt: TGTGCCAGCAGACCCGCCGTGGCGGTCCCCTACAATGAGCAGTTCTTC
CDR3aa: CASRPAVAVPYNEQFF

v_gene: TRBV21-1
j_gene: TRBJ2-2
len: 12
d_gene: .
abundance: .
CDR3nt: TGTGCCAGCAGCCCGGGACTACGGGAGCTGTTTTTT
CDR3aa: CASSPGLRELFF

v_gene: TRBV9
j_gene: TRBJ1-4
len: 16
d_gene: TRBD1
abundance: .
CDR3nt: TGTGCCAGCAGCGGACCGACAGGGCTTGGTAATGAAAAACTGTTTTTT
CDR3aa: CASSGPTGLGNEKLFF

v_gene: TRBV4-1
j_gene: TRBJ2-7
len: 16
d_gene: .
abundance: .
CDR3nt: TGCGCCAGCAGCCAAACGTCAGTCCGGGACACCTACGAGCAGTACTTC
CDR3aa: CASSQTSVRDTYEQYF

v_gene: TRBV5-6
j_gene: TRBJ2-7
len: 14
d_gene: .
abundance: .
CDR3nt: TGTGCCAGCACCTGGGGGCAGGCGACCTACGAGCAGTACTTC
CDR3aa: CASTWGQATYEQYF

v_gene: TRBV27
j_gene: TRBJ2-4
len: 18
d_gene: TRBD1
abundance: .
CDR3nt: TGTGCCAGCAGTTTAGTGGGCCCAGGGGGTGAATATCAGAACATTCAGTACTTC
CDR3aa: CASSLVGPGGEYQNIQYF

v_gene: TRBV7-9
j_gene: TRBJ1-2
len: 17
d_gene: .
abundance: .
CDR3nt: TGTGCCAGCAGCCATAATATATGGAGCCGGGACCCGGCGAGGAGGGCCTTC
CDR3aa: CASSHNIWSRDPARRAF

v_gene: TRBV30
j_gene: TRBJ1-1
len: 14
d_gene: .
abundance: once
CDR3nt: TGTGCCTCGCACGCCGGGACAAAGAACACTGAAGCTTTCTTT
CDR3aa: CASHAGTKNTEAFF

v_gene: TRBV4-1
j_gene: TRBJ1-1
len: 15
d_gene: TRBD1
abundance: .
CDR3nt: TGCGCCAGCAGCCACGACAGGGGGCAGGACACTGAAGCTTTCTTT
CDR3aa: CASSHDRGQDTEAFF

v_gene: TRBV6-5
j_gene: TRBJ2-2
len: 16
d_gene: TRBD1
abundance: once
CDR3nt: TGTGCCAGCAGTTACCCCGGGACAGCGAACACCGGGGAGCTGTTTTTT
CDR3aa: CASSYPGTANTGELFF

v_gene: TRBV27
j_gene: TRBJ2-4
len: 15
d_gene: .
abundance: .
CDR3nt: TGTGCCAGCAGTATCGATCGGGAGTCCAAAAACATTCAGTACTTC
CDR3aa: CASSIDRESKNIQYF

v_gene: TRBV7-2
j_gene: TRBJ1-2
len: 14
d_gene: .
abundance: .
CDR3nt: TGTGCCAGCAGCCCCTTTAGCGTCGCCTATGGCTACACCTTC
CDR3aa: CASSPFSVAYGYTF

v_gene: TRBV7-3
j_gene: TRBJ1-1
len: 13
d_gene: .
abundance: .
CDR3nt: TGTGCCAGCAGCCGGTCAACGAACACTGAAGCTTTCTTT
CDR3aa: CASSRSTNTEAFF

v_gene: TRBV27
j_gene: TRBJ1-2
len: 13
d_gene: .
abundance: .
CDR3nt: TGTGCCAGCAGGGAACAGGGATTTTATGGCTACACCTTC
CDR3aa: CASREQGFYGYTF

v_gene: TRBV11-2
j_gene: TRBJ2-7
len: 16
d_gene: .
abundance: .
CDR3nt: TGTGCCAGCAGCTCGGGCTCGGGGGGCCCGACCTACGAGCAGTACTTC
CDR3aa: CASSSGSGGPTYEQYF

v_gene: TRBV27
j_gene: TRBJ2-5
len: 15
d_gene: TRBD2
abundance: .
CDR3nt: TGTGCCAGCAGTCCCGGGACTAGACTCCAAGAGACCCAGTACTTC
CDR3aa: CASSPGTRLQETQYF

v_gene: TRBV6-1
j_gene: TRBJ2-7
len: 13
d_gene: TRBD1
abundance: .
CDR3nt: TGTGCCAGCCGGGACAGGCGATCCTACGAGCAGTACTTC
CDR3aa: CASRDRRSYEQYF

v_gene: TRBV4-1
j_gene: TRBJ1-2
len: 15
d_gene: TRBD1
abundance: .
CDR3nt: TGCGCCAGCAGCCCCCAGGGGGCGGCCGTCTATGGCTACACCTTC
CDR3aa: CASSPQGAAVYGYTF

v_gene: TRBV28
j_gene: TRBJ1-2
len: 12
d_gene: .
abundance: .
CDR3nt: TGTGCCAGCAGTTTTGAGGGCTATGGCTACACCTTC
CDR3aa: CASSFEGYGYTF

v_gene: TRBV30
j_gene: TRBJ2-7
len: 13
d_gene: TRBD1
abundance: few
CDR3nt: TGTGCCTGGACCAGGACAGGGTCCCACGAGCAGTACTTC
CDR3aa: CAWTRTGSHEQYF

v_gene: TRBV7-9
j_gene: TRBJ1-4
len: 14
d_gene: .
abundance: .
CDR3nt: TGTGCCAGCACCCATCCCGGGGTAAATGAAAAACTGTTTTTT
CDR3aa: CASTHPGVNEKLFF

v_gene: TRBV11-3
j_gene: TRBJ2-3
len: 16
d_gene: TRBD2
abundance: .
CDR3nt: TGTGCCAGCAGCTCCAGGACTAGCGGGGCGGCGGATACGCAGTATTTT
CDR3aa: CASSSRTSGAADTQYF

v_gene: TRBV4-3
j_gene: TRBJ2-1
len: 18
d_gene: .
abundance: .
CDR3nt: TGCGCCAGCAGCCAAGATAGGCCAGGGGCTGAATCCTACAATGAGCAGTTCTTC
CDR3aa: CASSQDRPGAESYNEQFF